This T cell receptor (beta chain) was profiled in a study of spatial heterogeneity in lung cancer. For the study at large: Detected sequences consistently included more beta-chain ones than alpha-chain ones. Overall study results and limits: TCRs found ubiquitously expanded in tumor appeared in blood more at resection than at follow-up.

To note about this clonotype: Its antigen remains unidentified.

Per the germline V gene, CDR1 is MNHEY and CDR2 is SVGEGT. This CDR3 spans 14 amino acids. V shed 6 bases, J shed 0 bases, and the junction held 5 bases outside the gene matches. TCRdb itself ran the 5' RACE reads through MiXCR, one entry per CDR3 protein. The table lists 95,000 to 130,000 distinct CDR3 sequences, over 9% of them singletons, with roughly 17% in the top ten. Time point indicated: blood at routine non-recurrence follow-up after resection. Whole RNA, which was extracted from tumor, nontumor lung tissue or frozen PBMC, was sequenced without any cell sorting. V usage is TRBV6-2 or TRBV6-3 and J usage is TRBJ2-7; 7 bases agree with TRBD1. The sequencing here drew on PBMCs, taken at follow-up. The TCR originated in a male donor with early-stage non-small cell lung cancer. The CDR3 region is CASRRQGSSYEQYF. CDR3 coding DNA: TGTGCCAGCAGAAGACAGGGAAGCTCCTACGAGCAGTACTTC.